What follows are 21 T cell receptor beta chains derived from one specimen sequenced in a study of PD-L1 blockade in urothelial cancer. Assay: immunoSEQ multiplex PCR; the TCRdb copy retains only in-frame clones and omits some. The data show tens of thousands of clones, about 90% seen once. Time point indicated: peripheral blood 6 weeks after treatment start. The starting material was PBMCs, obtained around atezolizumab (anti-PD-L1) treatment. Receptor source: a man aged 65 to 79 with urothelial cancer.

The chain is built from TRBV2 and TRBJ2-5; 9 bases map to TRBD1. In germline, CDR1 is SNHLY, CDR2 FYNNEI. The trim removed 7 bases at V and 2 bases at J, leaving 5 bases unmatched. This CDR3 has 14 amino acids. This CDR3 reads CASTQGALQETQYF. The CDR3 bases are TGTGCCAGCACACAGGGGGCTTTACAAGAGACCCAGTACTTC.

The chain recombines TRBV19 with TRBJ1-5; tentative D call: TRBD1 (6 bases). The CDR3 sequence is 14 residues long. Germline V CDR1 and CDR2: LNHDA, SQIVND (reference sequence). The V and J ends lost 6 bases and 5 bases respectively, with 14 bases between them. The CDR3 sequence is CASRKDRIDQPQHF. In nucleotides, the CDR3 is TGTGCCAGTAGGAAAGACAGGATAGATCAGCCCCAGCATTTT.

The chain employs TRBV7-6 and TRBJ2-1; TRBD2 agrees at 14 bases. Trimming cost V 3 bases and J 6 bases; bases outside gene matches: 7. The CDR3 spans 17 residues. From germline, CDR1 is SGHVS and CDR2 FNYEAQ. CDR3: CASSFSPGLAGGNEQFF. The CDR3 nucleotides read TGTGCCAGCAGCTTCTCCCCCGGACTAGCGGGAGGCAATGAGCAGTTCTTC.

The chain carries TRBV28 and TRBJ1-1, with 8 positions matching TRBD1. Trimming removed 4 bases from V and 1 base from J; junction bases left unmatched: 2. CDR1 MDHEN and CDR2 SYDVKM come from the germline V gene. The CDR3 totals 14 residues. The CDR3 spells CASSSGTGNTEAFF. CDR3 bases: TGTGCCAGCAGTTCCGGGACAGGGAACACTGAAGCTTTCTTT.

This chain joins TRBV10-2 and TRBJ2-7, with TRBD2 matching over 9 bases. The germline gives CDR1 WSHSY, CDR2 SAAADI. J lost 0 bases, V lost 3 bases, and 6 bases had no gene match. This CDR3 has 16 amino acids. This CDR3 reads CASSEFRSGSSYEQYF. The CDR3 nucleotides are TGCGCCAGCAGTGAATTCCGTAGCGGGAGCTCCTACGAGCAGTACTTC.

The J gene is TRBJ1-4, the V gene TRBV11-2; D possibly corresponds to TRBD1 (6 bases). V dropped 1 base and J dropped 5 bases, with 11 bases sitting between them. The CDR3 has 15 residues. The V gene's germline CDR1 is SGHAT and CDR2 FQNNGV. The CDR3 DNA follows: TGTGCCAGCAGCTTAGGGGGGACAAGGAATGAAAAACTGTTTTTT. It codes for CASSLGGTRNEKLFF.

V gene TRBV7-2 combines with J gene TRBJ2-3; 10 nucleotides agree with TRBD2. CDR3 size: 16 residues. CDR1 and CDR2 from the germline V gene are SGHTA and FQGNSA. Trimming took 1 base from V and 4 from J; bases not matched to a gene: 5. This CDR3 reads CASSLDRAGGADTQYF. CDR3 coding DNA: TGTGCCAGCAGCTTAGACAGAGCGGGGGGGGCAGATACGCAGTATTTT.

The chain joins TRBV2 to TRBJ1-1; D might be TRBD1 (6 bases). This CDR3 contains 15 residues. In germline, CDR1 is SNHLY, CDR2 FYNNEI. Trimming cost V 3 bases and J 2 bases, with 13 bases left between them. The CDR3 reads CASSETGVGNTEAFF. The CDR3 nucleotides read TGTGCCAGCAGTGAGACAGGAGTGGGAAACACTGAAGCTTTCTTT.

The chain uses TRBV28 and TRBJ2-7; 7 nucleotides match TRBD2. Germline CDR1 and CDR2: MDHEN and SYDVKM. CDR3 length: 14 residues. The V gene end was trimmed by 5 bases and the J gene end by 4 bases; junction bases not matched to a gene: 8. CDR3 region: CASSGGVYLYEQYF. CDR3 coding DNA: TGTGCCAGCAGTGGGGGGGTGTACCTTTACGAGCAGTACTTC.

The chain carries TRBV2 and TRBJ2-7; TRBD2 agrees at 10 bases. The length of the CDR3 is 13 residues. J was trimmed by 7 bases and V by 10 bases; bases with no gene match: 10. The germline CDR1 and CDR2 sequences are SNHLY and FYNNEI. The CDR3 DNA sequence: TGTGCCACCGCAGCGGGAGGGCCCGGGGAGCAGTACTTC. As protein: CATAAGGPGEQYF.

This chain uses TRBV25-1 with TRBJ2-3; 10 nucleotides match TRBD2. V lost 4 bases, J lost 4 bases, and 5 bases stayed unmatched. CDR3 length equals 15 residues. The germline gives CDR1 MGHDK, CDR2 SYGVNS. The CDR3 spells CASSGERGGSDTQYF. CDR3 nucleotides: TGTGCCAGCAGTGGAGAGCGGGGGGGGTCAGATACGCAGTATTTT.

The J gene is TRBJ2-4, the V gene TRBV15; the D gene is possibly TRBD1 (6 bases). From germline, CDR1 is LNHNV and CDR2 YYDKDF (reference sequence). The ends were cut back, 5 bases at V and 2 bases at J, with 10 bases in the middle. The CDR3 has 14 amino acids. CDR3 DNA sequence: TGTGCCACCAGCCCGACAGGATCCAAAAACATTCAGTACTTC. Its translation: CATSPTGSKNIQYF.

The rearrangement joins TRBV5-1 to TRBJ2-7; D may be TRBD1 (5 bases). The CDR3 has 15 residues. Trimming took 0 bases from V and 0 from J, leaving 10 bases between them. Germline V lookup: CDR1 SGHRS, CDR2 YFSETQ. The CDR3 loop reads CASSLEQGSSYEQYF. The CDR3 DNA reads TGCGCCAGCAGCTTGGAGCAGGGCAGCTCCTACGAGCAGTACTTC.

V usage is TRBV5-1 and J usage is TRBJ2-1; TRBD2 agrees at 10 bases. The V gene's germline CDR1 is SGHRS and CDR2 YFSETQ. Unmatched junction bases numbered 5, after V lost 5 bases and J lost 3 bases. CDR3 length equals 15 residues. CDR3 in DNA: TGCGCCAGCAGTCAACTAGCGGGAAGCTACAATGAGCAGTTCTTC. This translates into CASSQLAGSYNEQFF.

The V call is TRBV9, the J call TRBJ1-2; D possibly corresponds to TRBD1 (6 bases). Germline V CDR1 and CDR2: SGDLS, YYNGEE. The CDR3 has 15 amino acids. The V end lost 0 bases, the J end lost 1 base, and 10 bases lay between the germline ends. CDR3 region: CASSVEPGDNYGYTF. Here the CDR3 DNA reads TGTGCCAGCAGCGTAGAGCCAGGGGATAACTATGGCTACACCTTC.

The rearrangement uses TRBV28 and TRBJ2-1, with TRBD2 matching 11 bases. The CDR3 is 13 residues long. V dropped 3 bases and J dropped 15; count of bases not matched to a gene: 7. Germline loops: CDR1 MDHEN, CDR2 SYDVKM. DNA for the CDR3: TGTGCCAGCAGTTTTTCTAGCGGGAGGTTGGCGTTCTTC. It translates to CASSFSSGRLAFF.

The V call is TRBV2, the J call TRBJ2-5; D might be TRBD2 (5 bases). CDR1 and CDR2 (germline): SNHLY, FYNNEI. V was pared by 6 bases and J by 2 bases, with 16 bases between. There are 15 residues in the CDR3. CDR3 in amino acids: CASSGISGGQETQYF. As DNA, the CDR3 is TGTGCCAGCAGCGGAATCAGCGGCGGACAAGAGACCCAGTACTTC.

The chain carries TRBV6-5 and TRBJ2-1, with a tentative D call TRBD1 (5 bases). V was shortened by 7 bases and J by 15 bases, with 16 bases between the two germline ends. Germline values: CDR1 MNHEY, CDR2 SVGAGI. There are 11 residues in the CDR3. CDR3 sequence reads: CASIGAHRRFF. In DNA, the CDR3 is TGTGCCAGCATTGGGGCCCACCGTCGGTTCTTC.

The CDR3 sequence is CASSNRGTDTQYF. CDR3 sequence (DNA): TGTGCCAGTTCGAACAGGGGCACAGATACGCAGTATTTT. This rearrangement joins TRBV19 to TRBJ2-3; D may be TRBD1 (6 bases). Germline CDR1 is LNHDA and CDR2 is SQIVND (reference sequence). Between the trimmed V and J ends, which lost 8 bases and 1 base, there was a span of 10 bases. The CDR3 consists of 13 residues.

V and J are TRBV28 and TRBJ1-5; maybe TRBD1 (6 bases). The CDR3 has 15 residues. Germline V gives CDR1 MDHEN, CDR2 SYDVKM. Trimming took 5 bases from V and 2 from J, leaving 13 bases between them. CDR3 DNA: TGTGCCAGCAGTGAGGACAGCCGGGGCAATCAGCCCCAGCATTTT. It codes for CASSEDSRGNQPQHF.

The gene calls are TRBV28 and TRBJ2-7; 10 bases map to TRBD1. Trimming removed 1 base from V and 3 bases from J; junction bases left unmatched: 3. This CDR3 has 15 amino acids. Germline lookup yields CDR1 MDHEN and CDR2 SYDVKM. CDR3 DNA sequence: TGTGCCAGCAGTTTATCGGGACAGGGGATCTACGAGCAGTACTTC. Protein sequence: CASSLSGQGIYEQYF.